The present T cell receptor (beta chain) was sequenced within a study of neurological immune-mediated disorders. Whole-study findings and limits: HTLV-1-associated myelopathy showed the most TCR clonal expansion; multiple sclerosis the least, below healthy controls.

Time point specified: longitudinal time-point 2. Source material was 2 million unsorted PBMCs, stored at -80 °C in RNAlater. This clonotype was counted many times. Its antigen is not identified. The authors produced cDNA by 5'RACE using 10-nucleotide random UMIs. Every sequencing run generated in excess of 180 million TCR-beta sequences. These sequences covered 15-18 subjects. TCRdb passed the 5' RACE reads through MiXCR, listing each CDR3 protein once. The sample holds 50,000 or so distinct CDR3 sequences, around 13% seen once. Trimming took off 2 bases at V and 4 bases at J, with 2 bases between the two ends. CDR3 length: 11 residues. Germline CDR1 and CDR2: SEHNR and FQNEAQ (reference sequence).

The chain joins TRBV7-9 to TRBJ1-1; D not certain. Sequenced input: PBMCs. The TCR originated in a male donor with HTLV-1-associated myelopathy (HAM/TSP). CDR3 protein: CASSLLTEAFF. CDR3 nucleotide sequence: TGTGCCAGCAGCTTACTCACTGAAGCTTTCTTT.